This T cell receptor beta chain came from a study of cytomegalovirus exposure and HLA in healthy donors. The CDR3 sequence is 15 residues long. V lost 5 bases, J lost 7 bases, and 10 bases stayed unmatched. The V gene's germline CDR1 is SGHTA and CDR2 FQGNSA. To note about this clone: Antigen specificity is unknown.

The primer mix had 60 Vbeta and 13 Jbeta primers. As handled by the study authors: Later work found 65 million to 100 million unique TCR beta chains, with around 10 million shared. Assay: immunoSEQ multiplex PCR; the TCRdb copy retains only in-frame clones and omits some. V, J and clone size were drawn from that table, and D and trimming were deduced from the DNA. Of about 98,000 clones in the sample, 60% to 75% were seen once. Notes on the study in general: Most of the TCR beta V segments (in an earlier analysis) were productive either about 87% or about 30% of the time.

The sample comprised PBMCs. The chain has TRBV7-2 and TRBJ2-3; 9 bases fit TRBD2. This TCR came from a female donor in good health and CMV-seronegative. CDR3 coding DNA: TGTGCCAGCAGCGAAGAGCCAGCGGGGGGTCATACGCAGTATTTT. Protein: CASSEEPAGGHTQYF.